The rows below give T cell receptor beta chains drawn from one sample of a study of shared clonotypes between healthy human individuals. Method: immunoSEQ multiplex PCR; TCRdb's copy keeps in-frame clones and lacks some. Of hundreds of thousands of clones listed, roughly 77% are singletons. Material: PBMCs. Receptor source: a middle-aged woman in good health. Some clones in this sample may be carry-over from other donors' samples. CDR3s include the opening cysteine and the closing phenylalanine or tryptophan. The D gene is left open where the match is weak. Part of the rows lack a size; the others show once, few, many or a class for expanded clones.

v_gene: TRBV5-1; abundance: once; d_gene: .; j_gene: TRBJ2-7; CDR3nt: TGCGCCAGCAGCTTGGTAGGGCTTATCTACGAGCAGTACTTC; CDR3aa: CASSLVGLIYEQYF
v_gene: TRBV29-1; abundance: .; d_gene: TRBD1; j_gene: TRBJ2-7; CDR3nt: TGCAGCGTCCGCGGGACAGGGGGCCTCGAGCAGTACTTC; CDR3aa: CSVRGTGGLEQYF
v_gene: TRBV2; abundance: few; d_gene: .; j_gene: TRBJ2-7; CDR3nt: TGTGCCAGCAGTGATCGTGCTAGCGCAGAACTGTGGGGGGAGCAGTACTTC; CDR3aa: CASSDRASAELWGEQYF
v_gene: TRBV10-3; abundance: .; d_gene: TRBD1; j_gene: TRBJ1-4; CDR3nt: TGTGCCATCAGTGAGAATGCAGGGGGCTTAACTAATGAAAAACTGTTTTTT; CDR3aa: CAISENAGGLTNEKLFF
v_gene: TRBV6-6; abundance: once; d_gene: .; j_gene: TRBJ1-3; CDR3nt: TGTGCCAGCAGTTATGACAGTAGAAACACCATATATTTT; CDR3aa: CASSYDSRNTIYF
v_gene: TRBV30; abundance: .; d_gene: .; j_gene: TRBJ1-2; CDR3nt: TGTGCCTGGAGTGTAGTCCGAATCGACTATGGCTACACCTTC; CDR3aa: CAWSVVRIDYGYTF
v_gene: TRBV6-1; abundance: few; d_gene: TRBD1; j_gene: TRBJ1-4; CDR3nt: TGTGCCACCCGGGACAGCAGGAATGAAAAACTGTTTTTT; CDR3aa: CATRDSRNEKLFF
v_gene: TRBV5-1; abundance: .; d_gene: TRBD2; j_gene: TRBJ2-3; CDR3nt: TGCGCCAGCAGCGACCCTAGCGGGACCTCAGATACGCAGTATTTT; CDR3aa: CASSDPSGTSDTQYF
v_gene: TRBV7-9; abundance: .; d_gene: .; j_gene: TRBJ2-7; CDR3nt: TGTGCCAGCAACCCGGACCGGTCCTACGAGCAGTACTTC; CDR3aa: CASNPDRSYEQYF
v_gene: TRBV6-1; abundance: .; d_gene: .; j_gene: TRBJ2-7; CDR3nt: TGTGCCAGCAGTGAAGTGGATAGTAGCGAAGGTTACGAGCAGTACTTC; CDR3aa: CASSEVDSSEGYEQYF
v_gene: TRBV7-9; abundance: .; d_gene: TRBD2; j_gene: TRBJ2-1; CDR3nt: TGTGCCAGCAGCTTAAGGGGCGGGGGCTCCTACAATGAGCAGTTCTTC; CDR3aa: CASSLRGGGSYNEQFF